What follows are 21 T cell receptor beta chains derived from one specimen sequenced in a study of T cells in Graves' hyperthyroidism and ophthalmopathy. Researchers took RNA transcripts and amplified the TCR beta CDR3 regions from them. The HTBI primer set drove a first-round RT-PCR of the TCR CDR3. TCRdb ran MiXCR on the multiplex PCR reads and lists one entry per CDR3 protein. The table has 350,000 to 400,000 distinct CDR3 sequences, about 15% seen once. The sequencing input was blood. The receptors shown here come from a woman aged 25 to 45 with Graves' hyperthyroidism.

This clonotype showed up many times. The chain joins TRBV3-1 to TRBJ1-4, with TRBD1 as a possible D gene (6 bases). V lost 1 base and J 4 bases, leaving 10 bases between the germline ends. The CDR3 is made up of 15 amino acids. CDR1 is LGHDT and CDR2 is YNNKEL in the germline V gene (reference sequence). CDR3 amino acids: CASSQVRTDNEKLFF. CDR3 DNA sequence: TGTGCCAGCAGCCAAGTTAGGACAGATAATGAAAAACTGTTTTTT.

This clonotype appeared a single time. The V and J genes are TRBV20-1 and TRBJ2-5, with TRBD1 identical over 8 bases. Germline trimming cut 0 bases from V and 5 bases from J; bases unmatched to any gene: 14. CDR3 length: 17 residues. Germline assignment: CDR1 DFQATT and CDR2 SNEGSKA (reference sequence). CDR3 nucleotides: TGCAGTGCTAGAGAGTACCGGACAGGGAGGCTAATGGAGACCCAGTACTTC. Amino acids: CSAREYRTGRLMETQYF.

The J gene is TRBJ2-2, the V gene TRBV11-1, with 7 bases fitting TRBD2. This CDR3 comprises 15 residues. Germline loops: CDR1 SGHAT, CDR2 FQDESV (reference sequence). The V gene end was trimmed by 5 bases and the J gene end by 4 bases; junction bases not matched to a gene: 7. The CDR3 here is CASSRVGGSTGELFF. CDR3 DNA sequence: TGTGCCAGCAGCCGGGTGGGAGGGAGCACCGGGGAGCTGTTTTTT.

The table lists this clonotype with many counts. The genes are TRBV27 and TRBJ2-7; TRBD2 aligns across 8 bases. V lost 4 bases to trimming and J lost 0 bases; unmatched junction nucleotides: 5. This CDR3 spans 15 amino acids. Per the germline V gene, CDR1 is MNHEY and CDR2 is SMNVEV (reference sequence). The CDR3 DNA sequence: TGTGCCAGCAGTTGGGTGGGGACTAGCTCCTACGAGCAGTACTTC. Its protein is CASSWVGTSSYEQYF.

V is TRBV20-1 and J is TRBJ1-5; no clear D gene. V shed 1 base and J shed 4 bases, with 11 bases lying between them. CDR1 is DFQATT, CDR2 SNEGSKA, per germline (reference sequence). This CDR3 comprises 14 residues. The CDR3 region has the DNA TGCAGTGCTAGAGGTTCTTTTGGTAATCAGCCCCAGCATTTT. Protein: CSARGSFGNQPQHF.

The genes are TRBV28 and TRBJ2-7; TRBD1 might be the D (5 bases). The CDR3 loop spans 15 amino acids. Germline assignment: CDR1 MDHEN and CDR2 SYDVKM. V shed 8 bases and J shed 2 bases, with 19 bases lying between them. DNA for the CDR3: TGTGCCAGCTCACGCCCCCCGACAGCCCCCTACGAGCAGTACTTC. Its protein product is CASSRPPTAPYEQYF.

This clonotype was counted at least ten times. The chain employs TRBV20-1 and TRBJ2-7, with D hard to call. The length of the CDR3 is 12 residues. Trimming left V 5 bases short and J 4 bases short, with 12 bases between. CDR1 is DFQATT, CDR2 SNEGSKA, per germline (reference sequence). The CDR3: CSAFMTSYEQYF. In nucleotides, the CDR3 is TGCAGTGCTTTTATGACGAGTTACGAGCAGTACTTC.

The chain links TRBV10-1 to TRBJ2-4; D could derive from TRBD1 or TRBD2 (6 bases each). V lost 0 bases to trimming and J lost 12 bases, with 12 bases between them. This CDR3 region has 13 residues. In germline, CDR1 is WNHNN, CDR2 SYGVQD (reference sequence). CDR3 loop: CASSESPGASQYF. Here the CDR3 DNA reads TGCGCCAGCAGTGAGTCTCCGGGGGCAAGTCAGTACTTC.

This clonotype was observed at least ten times. The chain has TRBV3-1 and TRBJ1-4; maybe TRBD1 (5 bases). V lost 4 bases to trimming and J lost 8 bases, with 11 bases between them. The CDR3 spans 13 residues. CDR1 and CDR2 (germline): LGHDT, YNNKEL (reference sequence). CDR3 nucleotides: TGTGCCAGCAGCCTCGGGACTGTAGAAAAACTGTTTTTT. Encoded protein: CASSLGTVEKLFF.

This clonotype has only a few counts. J is TRBJ2-3 and V is TRBV4-1; 8 bases are shared with TRBD1. Germline-derived CDR1 and CDR2 are MGHRA and YSYEKL. The CDR3 is made up of 17 amino acids. Trimming took 1 base from V and 0 from J; bases not matched to a gene: 6. The CDR3 loop is CASSQAGTGGSTDTQYF. The CDR3 DNA sequence: TGCGCCAGCAGCCAAGCTGGGACAGGTGGGAGCACAGATACGCAGTATTTT.

A remark on this clonotype: At one boundary the junction diverges from the germline segment, which might be a read error. The genes are TRBV7-7 and TRBJ2-3, with D perhaps assigned TRBD1 or TRBD2 (5 bases each). The germline V gene has CDR1 SSHAT and CDR2 FNYEAQ (reference sequence). This CDR3 is 15 amino acids long. This chain's CDR3 is CASSPGVRGADTQYF. The DNA of the CDR3 is TGTGCTAGCAGCCCCGGCGTGAGGGGAGCAGATACGCAGTATTTT.

The chain recombines TRBV6-1 with TRBJ1-2; D is uncertain. Germline V gives CDR1 MNHNS, CDR2 SASEGT. There are 14 residues in the CDR3. The ends were cut back, 7 bases at V and 4 bases at J, with 16 bases in the middle. In DNA form, the CDR3 reads TGTGCCAGCATCCGCATGGTAGGATCCTATGGCTACACCTTC. The encoded protein is CASIRMVGSYGYTF.

This clonotype came up a few times. The chain's CDR3 is CASSPGLAGGLDTDTQYF. CDR3 coding DNA: TGTGCCAGCAGCCCCGGACTAGCGGGAGGATTGGACACAGATACGCAGTATTTT. The V call is TRBV9, the J call TRBJ2-3; 14 nucleotides line up with TRBD2. The CDR3 covers 18 residues. V was pared by 4 bases and J by 2 bases, with 9 bases of the junction left unmatched. Germline V lookup: CDR1 SGDLS, CDR2 YYNGEE.

This clonotype was seen only a few times. The rearrangement uses TRBV19 and TRBJ2-1, with TRBD2 matching 12 bases. The CDR3 runs 16 residues. Trimming at V came to 0 bases and at J to 8 bases, leaving 5 bases not matched to a gene. CDR1 and CDR2 (germline): LNHDA, SQIVND (reference sequence). The CDR3 nucleotides read TGTGCCAGTAGTATAGACGGACTAGCGGGACGCGATGAGCAGTTCTTC. Protein product: CASSIDGLAGRDEQFF.

This chain links TRBV7-9 with TRBJ2-5; D is uncertain. CDR1 and CDR2 from the germline V gene are SEHNR and FQNEAQ (reference sequence). V lost 11 bases, J lost 4 bases, and 8 bases lay in between. The CDR3 sequence is 10 residues long. The CDR3 loop is CAWSRETQYF. For the CDR3, the DNA is TGTGCCTGGTCACGAGAGACCCAGTACTTC.

This clonotype came up many times. One end of the junction varies from germline; a read error may be responsible. The chain is built from TRBV11-2 and TRBJ1-1, with D possibly being TRBD1 (6 bases). CDR3 length: 14 amino acids. CDR1 is SGHAT, CDR2 FQNNGV, per germline. This CDR3 reads CANSPGTLNTEAFF. As DNA, the CDR3 is TGTGCCAACAGCCCCGGGACACTGAACACTGAAGCTTTCTTT.

In this sample, this clonotype turned up many times. The V and J genes are TRBV2 and TRBJ2-1; the D is unclear. V was cut by 1 base and J by 3 bases, with 13 bases left in between. The CDR3 spans 16 residues. Germline CDR1 and CDR2: SNHLY and FYNNEI. The CDR3 DNA is TGTGCCAGCAGTGAAGAGGTAGCCCGTGGCTACAATGAGCAGTTCTTC. Protein: CASSEEVARGYNEQFF.

The sample holds many counts of this clonotype. The rearrangement uses TRBV7-9 and TRBJ2-1, with 11 bases matching TRBD2. The CDR3 extends over 16 amino acids. V lost 1 base, J lost 7 bases, and 6 bases stayed unmatched. From germline, CDR1 is SEHNR and CDR2 FQNEAQ (reference sequence). CDR3 region: CASSLVTSGVLNEQFF. CDR3 DNA: TGTGCCAGCAGCTTAGTGACTAGCGGGGTGCTAAATGAGCAGTTCTTC.

The chain carries TRBV7-9 and TRBJ2-7; 8 positions match TRBD2. CDR3 size: 15 residues. Germline loops: CDR1 SEHNR, CDR2 FQNEAQ (reference sequence). Germline trimming cut 2 bases from V and 3 bases from J; bases unmatched to any gene: 6. For the CDR3, the DNA is TGTGCCAGCAGCTTACCGAGCGGGAGTTTCTACGAGCAGTACTTC. As protein: CASSLPSGSFYEQYF.

This clonotype was observed many times. The chain employs TRBV2 and TRBJ2-1, with D tentatively TRBD1 (5 bases). Germline V gives CDR1 SNHLY, CDR2 FYNNEI. Deletions cut 7 bases from V and 6 bases from J, with 19 bases between. This CDR3 is built from 15 residues. The CDR3 loop reads CASNIQDAISNEQFF. CDR3 DNA sequence: TGTGCCAGCAATATACAGGATGCGATTTCCAATGAGCAGTTCTTC.

Comments on this clonotype: It may be a read error: a sequence one base away is much more abundant. The genes are TRBV20-1 and TRBJ1-5, with a weak D call TRBD1 (6 bases). Germline CDR1 and CDR2: DFQATT and SNEGSKA (reference sequence). The CDR3 spans 12 residues. The CDR3 region has the DNA TGCCGTGTAAGCCAGGGGAATCAGCCCCAGCATTTT. Protein sequence: CRVSQGNQPQHF.